This paragraph covers one T cell receptor (beta chain) sequence. The antigen is undetermined. This entry comes from a study of T cell responses to AZD1222 COVID-19 vaccine. Overall study results and limits: It was only six AZD1222 recipients who were seropositive at baseline. Regions 160-218 and 743-854 held dominance among vaccine-associated CD4 TCRs, which spanned spike.

The V and J ends lost 6 bases and 2 bases, in that order; junction bases with no gene match: 8. CDR3 size: 16 residues. Germline V gene data show CDR1 as LNHDA and CDR2 as SQIVND (reference sequence). Generated by immunoSEQ multiplex PCR, the TCRdb table keeps only in-frame clones and is missing some. The table includes 150,000 to 190,000 clones, about nine tenths detected once. The sequence was collected from an adult in good health. The specimen comprised peripheral blood, sampled on day 0 of AZD1222 vaccination. The rearrangement uses TRBV19 and TRBJ1-5; 9 positions match TRBD1. CDR3 nucleotide sequence: TGTGCCAGTAGACCGGGACAGGGAGGAGGCAATCAGCCCCAGCATTTT. Residues: CASRPGQGGGNQPQHF.